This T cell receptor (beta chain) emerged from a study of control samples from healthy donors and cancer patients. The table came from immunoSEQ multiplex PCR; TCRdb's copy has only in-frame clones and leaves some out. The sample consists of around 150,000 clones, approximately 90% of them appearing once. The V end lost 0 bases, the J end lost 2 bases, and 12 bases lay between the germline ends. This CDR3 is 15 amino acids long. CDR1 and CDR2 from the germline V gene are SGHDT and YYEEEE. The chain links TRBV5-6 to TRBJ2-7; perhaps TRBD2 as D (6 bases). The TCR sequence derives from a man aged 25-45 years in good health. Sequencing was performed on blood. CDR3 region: CASSLGLATTYEQYF. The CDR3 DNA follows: TGTGCCAGCAGCTTGGGGCTAGCGACCACCTACGAGCAGTACTTC.